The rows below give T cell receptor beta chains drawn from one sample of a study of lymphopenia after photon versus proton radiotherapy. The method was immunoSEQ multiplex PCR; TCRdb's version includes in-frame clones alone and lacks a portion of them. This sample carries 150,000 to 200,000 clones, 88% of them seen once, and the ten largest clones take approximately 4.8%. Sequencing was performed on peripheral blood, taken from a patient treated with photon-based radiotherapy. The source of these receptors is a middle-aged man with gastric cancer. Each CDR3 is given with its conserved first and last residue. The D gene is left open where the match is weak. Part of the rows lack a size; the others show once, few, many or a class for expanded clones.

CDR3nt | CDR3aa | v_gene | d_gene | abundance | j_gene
TGTGCCAGCAGCCAACACAACACCGGGGAGCTGTTTTTT | CASSQHNTGELFF | TRBV14 | . | few | TRBJ2-2
TGTGCCAGCAGGAAGGAGGGAACGGATACGCAGTATTTT | CASRKEGTDTQYF | TRBV6-4 | . | . | TRBJ2-3
TGTGCCAGCAGCTTATACAACAATGAGCAGTTCTTC | CASSLYNNEQFF | TRBV7-2 | . | . | TRBJ2-1
TGTGCCAGCAGCTTGTCTGACAGACCTTTCTATGGCTACACCTTC | CASSLSDRPFYGYTF | TRBV5-6 | . | . | TRBJ1-2
TGTGCCAGCAGCTTGCGGCCCCTAAGCCACGAGCAGTACTTC | CASSLRPLSHEQYF | TRBV5-4 | . | . | TRBJ2-7
TGTGCCAGCAGCTTAATAGCGGGAGGGCCTCAGAATGAGCAGTTCTTC | CASSLIAGGPQNEQFF | TRBV7-3 | TRBD2 | . | TRBJ2-1
TGTGCCAGTAGGACAGGGGTAGAGCGTGGCTACACCTTC | CASRTGVERGYTF | TRBV28 | TRBD1 | . | TRBJ1-2
TGTGCCAGCAGCCAAGAAGGGACTCCTCCGGGGAATGAGCAGTTCTTC | CASSQEGTPPGNEQFF | TRBV4-2 | . | . | TRBJ2-1
TGTGCCAGCAGCTTCGGGGACAGAGGAAACACCATATATTTT | CASSFGDRGNTIYF | TRBV5-4 | TRBD1 | once | TRBJ1-3
TGTGCCAGTAGTATAGAGCGGGACGGTAATCAGCCCCAGCATTTT | CASSIERDGNQPQHF | TRBV19 | . | . | TRBJ1-5
TGCGCCAGCAGCTTGGGGGGGACTAGCGTCCAAGAGACCCAGTACTTC | CASSLGGTSVQETQYF | TRBV5-1 | TRBD2 | . | TRBJ2-5
TGTGCCAGCAGCCCTACTAGCGGGAGGTACAATGAGCAGTTCTTC | CASSPTSGRYNEQFF | TRBV11-2 | TRBD2 | . | TRBJ2-1
TGTGCCAGCAGTGAGCCGCATACTGAGTCCGAGCAGTACTTC | CASSEPHTESEQYF | TRBV2 | . | . | TRBJ2-7
TGCAGCGAGGGTCCAACAAACATCGGTGGCTACACCTTC | CSEGPTNIGGYTF | TRBV29-1 | . | . | TRBJ1-2
TGTGCCAGCAGTTACAAACTAGCGGGAGTGGTCGAGCAGTACTTC | CASSYKLAGVVEQYF | TRBV2 | TRBD2 | . | TRBJ2-7
TGTGCCAGCAGCTTAGGGCCGCCCTCCTACGAGCAGTACTTC | CASSLGPPSYEQYF | TRBV7-2 | . | once | TRBJ2-7
TGTGCCAGCAGTGCGTTGAACACTGAAGCTTTCTTT | CASSALNTEAFF | TRBV2 | . | . | TRBJ1-1
TGTGCCAGCAGCTTGGGACAGGGTAGTTACGAGCAGTACTTC | CASSLGQGSYEQYF | TRBV5-6 | TRBD1 | once | TRBJ2-7
TGTGCCAGCAGTCGGGGGGGGAGCGCGTCAGATACGCAGTATTTT | CASSRGGSASDTQYF | TRBV28 | TRBD2 | once | TRBJ2-3
TGTGCCAGCAATTCGGGCGGGACTAGCAATTACTACGAGCAGTACTTC | CASNSGGTSNYYEQYF | TRBV28 | TRBD2 | . | TRBJ2-7
TGTGCCAGTAGTAAAGCGGGAGGGCTACGAGACAATGAGCAGTTCTTC | CASSKAGGLRDNEQFF | TRBV19 | TRBD2 | . | TRBJ2-1
TGCGCCAGCAGCTTTCAGGGGGATCGGGAAAAACTGTTTTTT | CASSFQGDREKLFF | TRBV5-1 | TRBD1 | once | TRBJ1-4
TGTGCCAGCAGCTTAGACAGGGTGGGCGAGCAGTACTTC | CASSLDRVGEQYF | TRBV7-9 | . | . | TRBJ2-7
TGTGCCAGCAGTTTACGGGGGGGAGGACGGTACAATGAGCAGTTCTTC | CASSLRGGGRYNEQFF | TRBV28 | TRBD2 | . | TRBJ2-1
TGCGCCAGCAGCCAAGGGAGCGGGAGGGCCCCAACTGAGCAGTTCTTC | CASSQGSGRAPTEQFF | TRBV4-3 | TRBD2 | once | TRBJ2-1
TGTGCTAGTGGTTTGGTAGTCGGGAGTTTAGATACGCAGTATTTT | CASGLVVGSLDTQYF | TRBV12-5 | . | once | TRBJ2-3
TGTGCCAGCAGTCCCACCCCCCGGGGGTCGACTAATGAAAAACTGTTTTTT | CASSPTPRGSTNEKLFF | TRBV28 | . | . | TRBJ1-4
TGTGCCAGCAGCTTGGAAGCGGGAGTGTCCTACAATGAGCAGTTCTTC | CASSLEAGVSYNEQFF | TRBV5-4 | TRBD2 | . | TRBJ2-1
TGTGCCAGTAGTATAGAGTCCATGAACACTGAAGCTTTCTTT | CASSIESMNTEAFF | TRBV19 | . | once | TRBJ1-1
TGCGCCAGCAGCTGGGCGGGACTGGGCTCTGGGGCCAACGTCCTGACTTTC | CASSWAGLGSGANVLTF | TRBV5-1 | . | . | TRBJ2-6
TGTGCCAGCAGAGTACTAGCGTTGAACTACAATGAGCAGTTCTTC | CASRVLALNYNEQFF | TRBV2 | TRBD2 | . | TRBJ2-1
TGTGCCAGCAGCACCATTTCAGGGGAACGCTTCTTC | CASSTISGERFF | TRBV7-2 | . | . | TRBJ2-1
TGCGCCAGCAGCTTGGAGCTCCGAGGGGCCAACGTCCTGACTTTC | CASSLELRGANVLTF | TRBV5-1 | . | . | TRBJ2-6
TGTGCCAGCAGCTCCTCTAGCGGCGCCACAGATACGCAGTATTTT | CASSSSSGATDTQYF | TRBV7-9 | TRBD2 | . | TRBJ2-3
TGTGCCAGCAGCCACCCCAGCTTTGGTGACTATGGCTACACCTTC | CASSHPSFGDYGYTF | TRBV7-4 | . | . | TRBJ1-2
TGTGCCAGCAGCCAGGGGGGGGAAACCTTGGCGGCCCAGTACTTC | CASSQGGETLAAQYF | TRBV4-2 | TRBD2 | . | TRBJ2-5
TGCGCCAGCAGCCCCGGACTAGCGGGAGATGAGCAGTTCTTC | CASSPGLAGDEQFF | TRBV5-1 | TRBD2 | . | TRBJ2-1
TGTGCCAGCTCACCACTAGGAGAGACCCAGTACTTC | CASSPLGETQYF | TRBV18 | . | . | TRBJ2-5
TGTGCCAGCAATCGGGTCCAACAAGAGACCCAGTACTTC | CASNRVQQETQYF | TRBV2 | . | once | TRBJ2-5
TGTGCCAGCAGCCGACTAGCGAACTACGAGCAGTACTTC | CASSRLANYEQYF | TRBV6-5 | TRBD2 | . | TRBJ2-7
TGTGCCAGCAGCCTTGGAGGGGGGACAGGGAGGTCCCACGAGCAGTACTTC | CASSLGGGTGRSHEQYF | TRBV5-4 | TRBD1 | . | TRBJ2-7
TGTGCCAGCTCATGGGAGACCACTGAAGCTTTCTTT | CASSWETTEAFF | TRBV18 | . | . | TRBJ1-1
TGCAGCGGATTAAATCCCTCCGGCTATGGCTACACCTTC | CSGLNPSGYGYTF | TRBV29-1 | . | . | TRBJ1-2
TGCGCCAGCAGCCAGCAGTCCGGGACCTACAATGAGCAGTTCTTC | CASSQQSGTYNEQFF | TRBV4-3 | . | . | TRBJ2-1
TGTGCCAGCAGTTCGGGACTCCCGGGCGCTTTCTTT | CASSSGLPGAFF | TRBV28 | . | . | TRBJ1-1
TGCGCCAGCAGCACGCCACTAGGGACCAATGAGCAGTTCTTC | CASSTPLGTNEQFF | TRBV5-1 | . | . | TRBJ2-1
TGTGCCTGGGGAGGAGGGGCGAACACTGAAGCTTTCTTT | CAWGGGANTEAFF | TRBV30 | . | . | TRBJ1-1
TGTGCCAGCAGCTTAGTTCCCGGACTAGCGGGAGCTTACAATGAGCAGTTCTTC | CASSLVPGLAGAYNEQFF | TRBV7-9 | TRBD2 | . | TRBJ2-1
TGTGCCAGCAGACTACTAGCGGGCTACAATGAGCAGTTCTTC | CASRLLAGYNEQFF | TRBV2 | TRBD2 | . | TRBJ2-1
TGTGCCAGCAGTTCCGCCCTGACAAGACAAGAGACCCAGTACTTC | CASSSALTRQETQYF | TRBV27 | . | once | TRBJ2-5
TGCGCCAGCAGCCCCTATGGGACCGGCGGTAGGGCAGATACGCAGTATTTT | CASSPYGTGGRADTQYF | TRBV4-1 | . | once | TRBJ2-3
TGTGCCAGCAGCGCGTCAGGGGGTTCCTACGAGCAGTACTTC | CASSASGGSYEQYF | TRBV9 | TRBD1 | . | TRBJ2-7
TGTGCCATCAGTGAGTCCCTGAACAACTATGGCTACACCTTC | CAISESLNNYGYTF | TRBV10-3 | . | . | TRBJ1-2